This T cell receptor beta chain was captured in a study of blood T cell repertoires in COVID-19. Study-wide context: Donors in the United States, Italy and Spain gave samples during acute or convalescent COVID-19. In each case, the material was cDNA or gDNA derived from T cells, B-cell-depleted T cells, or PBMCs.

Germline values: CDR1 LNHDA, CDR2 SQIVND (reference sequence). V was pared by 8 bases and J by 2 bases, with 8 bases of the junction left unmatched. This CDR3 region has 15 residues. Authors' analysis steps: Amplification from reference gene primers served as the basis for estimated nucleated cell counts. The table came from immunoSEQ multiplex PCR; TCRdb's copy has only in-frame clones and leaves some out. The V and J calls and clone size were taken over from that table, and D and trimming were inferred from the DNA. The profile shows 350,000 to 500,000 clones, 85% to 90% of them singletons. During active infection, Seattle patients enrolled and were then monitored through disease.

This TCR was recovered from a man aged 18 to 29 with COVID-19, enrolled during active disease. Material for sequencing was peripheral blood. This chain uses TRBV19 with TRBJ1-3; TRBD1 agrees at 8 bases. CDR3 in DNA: TGTGCCAGTGGTCCGGACAGGGTAGCTGGAAACACCATATATTTT. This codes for CASGPDRVAGNTIYF.